This note documents a single T cell receptor (beta chain) sequence. This entry comes from a study of blood T cells in healthy people across ages. A second about 7 to 11 cycle PCR used barcoded and J-beta primers. TCRdb analysed the 5' RACE reads with MiXCR anew, one entry per CDR3 protein. This table has over 1,200,000 distinct CDR3 sequences, 59% appearing once. Specimen: blood. This receptor was identified in a man aged 18 to 30 in good health.

CDR3: CSAAPHNEQYF. In DNA form, the CDR3 reads TGCAGTGCCGCCCCGCATAACGAGCAGTACTTC. The rearrangement joins TRBV20-1 to TRBJ2-7; no definite D call. Per the germline V gene, CDR1 is DFQATT and CDR2 is SNEGSKA (reference sequence). V was clipped by 6 bases and J by 5 bases, with 11 bases between them. This CDR3 is built from 11 residues.